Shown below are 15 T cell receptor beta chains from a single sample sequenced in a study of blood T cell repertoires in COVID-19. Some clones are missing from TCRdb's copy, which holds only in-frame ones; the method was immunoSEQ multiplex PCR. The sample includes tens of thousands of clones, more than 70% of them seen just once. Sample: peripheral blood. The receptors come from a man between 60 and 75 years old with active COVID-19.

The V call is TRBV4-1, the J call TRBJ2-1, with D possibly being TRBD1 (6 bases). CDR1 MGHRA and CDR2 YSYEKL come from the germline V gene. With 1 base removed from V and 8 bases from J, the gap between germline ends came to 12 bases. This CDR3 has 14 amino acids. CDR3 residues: CASSQVLKGDEQFF. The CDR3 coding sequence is TGCGCCAGCAGCCAAGTCCTAAAGGGGGATGAGCAGTTCTTC.

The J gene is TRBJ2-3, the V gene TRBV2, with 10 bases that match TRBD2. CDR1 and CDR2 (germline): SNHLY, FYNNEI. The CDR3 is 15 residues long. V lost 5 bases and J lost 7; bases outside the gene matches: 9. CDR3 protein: CASSSGLAEGNTQYF. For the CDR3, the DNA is TGTGCCAGCAGTTCTGGACTAGCGGAGGGGAATACGCAGTATTTT.

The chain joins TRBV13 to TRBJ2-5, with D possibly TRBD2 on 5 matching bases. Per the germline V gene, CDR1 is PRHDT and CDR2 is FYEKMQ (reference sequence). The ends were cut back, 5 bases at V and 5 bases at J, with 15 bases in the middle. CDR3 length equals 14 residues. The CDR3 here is CASSRRAGGETQYF. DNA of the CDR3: TGTGCCAGCAGCCGTAGGGCGGGCGGGGAGACCCAGTACTTC.

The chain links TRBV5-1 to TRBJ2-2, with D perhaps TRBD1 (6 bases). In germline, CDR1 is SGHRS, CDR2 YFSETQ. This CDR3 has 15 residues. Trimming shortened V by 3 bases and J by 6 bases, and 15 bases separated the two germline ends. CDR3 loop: CASSSGTSDAGELFF. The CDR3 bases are TGCGCCAGCAGCTCCGGGACATCTGATGCCGGGGAGCTGTTTTTT.

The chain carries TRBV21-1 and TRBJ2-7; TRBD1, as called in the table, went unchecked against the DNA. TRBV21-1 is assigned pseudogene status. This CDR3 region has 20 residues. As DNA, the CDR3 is TGTGCCAGCAGCAAAGGTGCGCTAGGACAGGGGGACCTTTTTACTTACGAGCAGTACTTC. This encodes CASSKGALGQGDLFTYEQYF.

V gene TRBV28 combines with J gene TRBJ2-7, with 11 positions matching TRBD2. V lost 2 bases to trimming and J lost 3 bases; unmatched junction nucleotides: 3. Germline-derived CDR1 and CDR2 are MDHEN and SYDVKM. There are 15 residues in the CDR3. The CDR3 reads CASSLGGTSGYEQYF. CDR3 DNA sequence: TGTGCCAGCAGTTTAGGGGGGACTAGCGGCTACGAGCAGTACTTC.

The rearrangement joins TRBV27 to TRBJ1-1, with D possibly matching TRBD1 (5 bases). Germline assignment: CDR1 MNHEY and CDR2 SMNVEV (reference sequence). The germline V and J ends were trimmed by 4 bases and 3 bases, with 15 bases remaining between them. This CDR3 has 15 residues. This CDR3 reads CASSSTWGTYTEAFF. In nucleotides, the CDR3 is TGTGCCAGCAGTTCGACCTGGGGCACCTACACTGAAGCTTTCTTT.

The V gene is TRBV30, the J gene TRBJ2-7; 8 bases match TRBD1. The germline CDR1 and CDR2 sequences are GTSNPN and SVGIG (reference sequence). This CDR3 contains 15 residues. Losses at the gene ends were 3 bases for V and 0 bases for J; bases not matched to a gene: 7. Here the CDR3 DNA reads TGTGCCTGGAGAGTCCGGGACAGGAGCTCCTACGAGCAGTACTTC. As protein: CAWRVRDRSSYEQYF.

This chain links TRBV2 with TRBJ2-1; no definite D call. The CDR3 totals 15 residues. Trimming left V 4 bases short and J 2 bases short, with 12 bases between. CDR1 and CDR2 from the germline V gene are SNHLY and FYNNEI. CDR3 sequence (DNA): TGTGCCAGCAGTGTGAGGCCGTTTGCCTACAATGAGCAGTTCTTC. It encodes CASSVRPFAYNEQFF. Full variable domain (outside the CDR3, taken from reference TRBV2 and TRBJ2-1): EPEVTQTPSHQVTQMGQEVILRCVPISNHLYFYWYRQILGQKVEFLVSFYNNEISEKSEIFDDQFSVERPDGSNFTLKIRSTKLEDSAMYFCASSVRPFAYNEQFFGPGTRLTVL.

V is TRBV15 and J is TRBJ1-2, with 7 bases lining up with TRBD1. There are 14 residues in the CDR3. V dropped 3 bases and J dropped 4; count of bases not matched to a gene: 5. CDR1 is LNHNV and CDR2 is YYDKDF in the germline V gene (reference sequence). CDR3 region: CATSSEDRIYGYTF. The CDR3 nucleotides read TGTGCCACCAGCAGCGAGGACAGGATCTATGGCTACACCTTC. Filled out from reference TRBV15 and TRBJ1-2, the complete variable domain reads DAMVIQNPRYQVTQFGKPVTLSCSQTLNHNVMYWYQQKSSQAPKLLFHYYDKDFNNEADTPDNFQSRRPNTSFCFLDIRSPGLGDTAMYLCATSSEDRIYGYTFGSGTRLTVV.

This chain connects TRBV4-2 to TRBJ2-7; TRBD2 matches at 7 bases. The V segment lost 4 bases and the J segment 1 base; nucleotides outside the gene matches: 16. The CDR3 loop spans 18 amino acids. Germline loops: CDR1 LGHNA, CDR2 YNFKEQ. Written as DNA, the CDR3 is TGTGCCAGCAGCCTAAAGTTAGGGGCTAGCGGAGGTTCCTACGAGCAGTACTTC. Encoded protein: CASSLKLGASGGSYEQYF.

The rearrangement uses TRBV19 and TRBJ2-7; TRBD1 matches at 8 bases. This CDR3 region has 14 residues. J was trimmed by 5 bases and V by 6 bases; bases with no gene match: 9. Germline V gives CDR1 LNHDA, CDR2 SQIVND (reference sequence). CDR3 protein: CASRRQGAYNEQYF. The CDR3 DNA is TGTGCCAGTAGGCGGCAGGGGGCCTATAACGAGCAGTACTTC. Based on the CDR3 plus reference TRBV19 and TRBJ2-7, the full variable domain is DGGITQSPKYLFRKEGQNVTLSCEQNLNHDAMYWYRQDPGQGLRLIYYSQIVNDFQKGDIAEGYSVSREKKESFPLTVTSAQKNPTAFYLCASRRQGAYNEQYFGPGTRLTVT.

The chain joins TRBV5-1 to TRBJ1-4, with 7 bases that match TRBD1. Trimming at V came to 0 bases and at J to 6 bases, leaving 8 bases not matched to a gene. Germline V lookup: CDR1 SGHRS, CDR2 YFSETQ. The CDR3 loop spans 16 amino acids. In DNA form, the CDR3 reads TGCGCCAGCAGCTTGGGAGGGACAGCTGGGGATGAAAAACTGTTTTTT. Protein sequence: CASSLGGTAGDEKLFF. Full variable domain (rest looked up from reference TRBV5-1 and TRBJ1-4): KAGVTQTPRYLIKTRGQQVTLSCSPISGHRSVSWYQQTPGQGLQFLFEYFSETQRNKGNFPGRFSGRQFSNSRSEMNVSTLELGDSALYLCASSLGGTAGDEKLFFGSGTQLSVL.

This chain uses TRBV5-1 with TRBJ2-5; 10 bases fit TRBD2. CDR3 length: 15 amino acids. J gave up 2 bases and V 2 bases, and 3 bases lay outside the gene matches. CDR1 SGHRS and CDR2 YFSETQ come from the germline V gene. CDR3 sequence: CASSLLAGPQETQYF. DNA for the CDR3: TGCGCCAGCAGCTTACTAGCGGGACCTCAAGAGACCCAGTACTTC.

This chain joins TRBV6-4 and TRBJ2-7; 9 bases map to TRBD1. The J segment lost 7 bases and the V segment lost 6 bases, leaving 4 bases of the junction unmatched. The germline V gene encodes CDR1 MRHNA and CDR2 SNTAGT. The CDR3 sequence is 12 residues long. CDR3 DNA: TGTGCCAGCAGGGGGACAGGGAGGGAGCAGTACTTC. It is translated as CASRGTGREQYF.